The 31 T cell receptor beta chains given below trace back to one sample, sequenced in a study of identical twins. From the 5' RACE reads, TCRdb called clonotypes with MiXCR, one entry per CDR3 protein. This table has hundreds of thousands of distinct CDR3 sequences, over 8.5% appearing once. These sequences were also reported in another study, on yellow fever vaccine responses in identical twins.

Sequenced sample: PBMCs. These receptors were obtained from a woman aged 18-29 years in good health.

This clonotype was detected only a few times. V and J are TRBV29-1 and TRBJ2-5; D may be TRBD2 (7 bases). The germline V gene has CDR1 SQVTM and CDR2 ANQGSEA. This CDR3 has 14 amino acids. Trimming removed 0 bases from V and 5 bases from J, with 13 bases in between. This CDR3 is CSVEDLGGRETQYF. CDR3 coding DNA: TGCAGCGTTGAAGATCTCGGGGGGCGGGAGACCCAGTACTTC.

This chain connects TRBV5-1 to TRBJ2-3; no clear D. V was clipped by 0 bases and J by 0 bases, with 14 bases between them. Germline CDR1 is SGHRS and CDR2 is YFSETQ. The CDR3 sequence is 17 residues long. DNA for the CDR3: TGCGCCAGCAGCTTGGCCTCTCGCCAAACTAGCACAGATACGCAGTATTTT. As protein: CASSLASRQTSTDTQYF. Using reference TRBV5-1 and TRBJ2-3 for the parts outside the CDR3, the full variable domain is KAGVTQTPRYLIKTRGQQVTLSCSPISGHRSVSWYQQTPGQGLQFLFEYFSETQRNKGNFPGRFSGRQFSNSRSEMNVSTLELGDSALYLCASSLASRQTSTDTQYFGPGTRLTVL.

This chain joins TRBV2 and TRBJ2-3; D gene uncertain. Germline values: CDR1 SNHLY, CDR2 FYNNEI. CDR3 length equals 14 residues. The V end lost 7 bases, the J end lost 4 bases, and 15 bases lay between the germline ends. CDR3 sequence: CASNPFLVPDTQYF. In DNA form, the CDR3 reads TGTGCCAGCAACCCGTTTCTAGTGCCAGATACGCAGTATTTT.

The CDR3 DNA reads as TGTGCCAGCACCCTAGACAGGCCCACCGGGGAGCTGTTTTTT. This codes for CASTLDRPTGELFF. V is TRBV12-3 or TRBV12-4 and J is TRBJ2-2; D perhaps matches TRBD1 (6 bases). V was pared by 7 bases and J by 4 bases, with 13 bases between. The CDR3 is 14 residues long.

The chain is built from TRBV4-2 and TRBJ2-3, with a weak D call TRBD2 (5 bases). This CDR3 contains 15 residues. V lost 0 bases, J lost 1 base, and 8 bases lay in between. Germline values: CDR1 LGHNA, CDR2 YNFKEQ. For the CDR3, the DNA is TGTGCCAGCAGCCAAGAAGAGAGGGGCACAGATACGCAGTATTTT. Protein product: CASSQEERGTDTQYF.

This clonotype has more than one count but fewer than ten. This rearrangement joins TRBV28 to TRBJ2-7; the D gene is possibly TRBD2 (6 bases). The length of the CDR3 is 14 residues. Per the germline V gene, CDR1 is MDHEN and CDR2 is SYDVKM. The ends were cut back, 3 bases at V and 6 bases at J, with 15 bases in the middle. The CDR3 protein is CASSLRLASAEQYF. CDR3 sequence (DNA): TGTGCCAGCAGTTTGCGTCTAGCGTCGGCCGAGCAGTACTTC.

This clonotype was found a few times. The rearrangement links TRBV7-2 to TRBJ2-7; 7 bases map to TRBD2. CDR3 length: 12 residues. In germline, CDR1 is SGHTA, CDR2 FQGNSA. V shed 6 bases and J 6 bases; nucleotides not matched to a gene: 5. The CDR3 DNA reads TGTGCCAGCAGTAGGGAGGGTCGCGAGCAGTACTTC. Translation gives CASSREGREQYF.

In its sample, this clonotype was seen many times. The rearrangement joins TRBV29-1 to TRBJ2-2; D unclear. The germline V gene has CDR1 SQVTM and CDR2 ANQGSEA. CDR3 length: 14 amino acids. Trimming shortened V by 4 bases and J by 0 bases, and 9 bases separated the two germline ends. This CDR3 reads CSVGTATNTGELFF. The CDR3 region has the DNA TGCAGCGTTGGGACGGCTACGAACACCGGGGAGCTGTTTTTT.

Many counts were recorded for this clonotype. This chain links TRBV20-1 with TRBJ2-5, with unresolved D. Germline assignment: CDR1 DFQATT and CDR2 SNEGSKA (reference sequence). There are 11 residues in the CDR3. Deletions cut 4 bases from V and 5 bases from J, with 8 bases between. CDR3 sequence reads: CSAKVWETQYF. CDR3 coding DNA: TGCAGTGCTAAGGTGTGGGAGACCCAGTACTTC.

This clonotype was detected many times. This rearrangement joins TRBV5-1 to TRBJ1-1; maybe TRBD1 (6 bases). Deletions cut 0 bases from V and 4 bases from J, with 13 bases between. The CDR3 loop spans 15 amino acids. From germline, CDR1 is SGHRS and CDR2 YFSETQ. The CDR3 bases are TGCGCCAGCAGCTTGGCCCAGGGGCGGGGCACTGAAGCTTTCTTT. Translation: CASSLAQGRGTEAFF.

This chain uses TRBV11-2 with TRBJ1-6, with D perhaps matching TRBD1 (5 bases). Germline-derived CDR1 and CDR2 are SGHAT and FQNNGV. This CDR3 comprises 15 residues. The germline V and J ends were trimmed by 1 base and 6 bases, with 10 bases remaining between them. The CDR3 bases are TGTGCCAGCAGCTTAGCGCCAGGGCGTAATTCACCCCTCCACTTT. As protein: CASSLAPGRNSPLHF. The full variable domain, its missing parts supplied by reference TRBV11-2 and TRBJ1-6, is EAGVAQSPRYKIIEKRQSVAFWCNPISGHATLYWYQQILGQGPKLLIQFQNNGVVDDSQLPKDRFSAERLKGVDSTLKIQPAKLEDSAVYLCASSLAPGRNSPLHFGNGTRLTVT.

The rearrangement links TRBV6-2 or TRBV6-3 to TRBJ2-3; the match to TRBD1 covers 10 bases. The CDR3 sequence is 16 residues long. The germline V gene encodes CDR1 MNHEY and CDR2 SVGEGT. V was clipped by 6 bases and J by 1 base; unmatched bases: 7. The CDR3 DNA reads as TGTGCCAGCAGCCTAACTGGGACAGGGGGCACAGATACGCAGTATTTT. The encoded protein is CASSLTGTGGTDTQYF.

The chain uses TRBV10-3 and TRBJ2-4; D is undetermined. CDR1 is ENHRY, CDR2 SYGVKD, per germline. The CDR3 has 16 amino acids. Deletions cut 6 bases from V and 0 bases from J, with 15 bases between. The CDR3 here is CAISQTQTLAKNIQYF. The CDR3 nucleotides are TGTGCCATCAGCCAGACACAGACACTAGCCAAAAACATTCAGTACTTC.

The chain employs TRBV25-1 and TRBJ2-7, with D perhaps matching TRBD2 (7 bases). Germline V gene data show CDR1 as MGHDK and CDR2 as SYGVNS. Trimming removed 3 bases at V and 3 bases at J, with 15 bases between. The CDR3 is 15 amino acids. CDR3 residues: CASSDWGRGYYEQYF. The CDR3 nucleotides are TGTGCCAGCAGTGACTGGGGGCGGGGGTACTACGAGCAGTACTTC.

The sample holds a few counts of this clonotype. The CDR3 DNA reads as TGCAGTGCCGGACAGGGACTAGTCAACTACAATGAGCAGTTCTTC. It encodes CSAGQGLVNYNEQFF. The chain employs TRBV20-1 and TRBJ2-1, with D possibly being TRBD1 or TRBD2 (8 bases each). V was clipped by 6 bases and J by 3 bases, with 18 bases between them. This CDR3 is 15 amino acids long. CDR1 is DFQATT and CDR2 is SNEGSKA in the germline V gene (reference sequence).

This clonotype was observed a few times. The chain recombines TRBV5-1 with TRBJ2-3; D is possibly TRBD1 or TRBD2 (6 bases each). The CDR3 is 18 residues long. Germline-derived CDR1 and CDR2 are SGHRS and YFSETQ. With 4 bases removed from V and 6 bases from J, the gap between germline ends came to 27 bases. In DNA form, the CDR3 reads TGCGCCAGCAGCGGCGGGACTGCCAAATCGGGTAGGGGGGATACGCAGTATTTT. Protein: CASSGGTAKSGRGDTQYF.

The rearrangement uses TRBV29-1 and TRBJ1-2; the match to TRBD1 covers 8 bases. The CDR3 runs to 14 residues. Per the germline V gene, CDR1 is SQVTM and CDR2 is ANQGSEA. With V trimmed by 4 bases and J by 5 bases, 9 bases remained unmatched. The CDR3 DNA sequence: TGCAGCGTTGTCCCGGACAGGGTGGAGTATGGCTACACCTTC. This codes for CSVVPDRVEYGYTF.

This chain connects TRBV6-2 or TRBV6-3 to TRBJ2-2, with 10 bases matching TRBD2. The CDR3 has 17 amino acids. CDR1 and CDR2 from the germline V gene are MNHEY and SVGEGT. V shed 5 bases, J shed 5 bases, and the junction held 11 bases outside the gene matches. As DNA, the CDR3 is TGTGCCAGCAGTGACTTAGCGGGAGGTGGGAGAACCGGGGAGCTGTTTTTT. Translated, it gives CASSDLAGGGRTGELFF.

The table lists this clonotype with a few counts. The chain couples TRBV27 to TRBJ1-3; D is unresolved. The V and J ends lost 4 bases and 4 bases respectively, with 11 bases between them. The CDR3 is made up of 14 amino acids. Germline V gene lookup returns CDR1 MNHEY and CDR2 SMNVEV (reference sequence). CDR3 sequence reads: CASSSTTLGNTIYF. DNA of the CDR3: TGTGCCAGCAGTTCCACCACCCTAGGAAACACCATATATTTT.

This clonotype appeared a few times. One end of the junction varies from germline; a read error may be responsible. CDR3 region: CATSRDGQSTDTQYF. The CDR3 nucleotides are TGTGCCACCAGTAGAGACGGACAAAGCACAGATACGCAGTATTTT. The rearrangement links TRBV15 to TRBJ2-3, with a weak D call TRBD1 (5 bases). This CDR3 contains 15 residues. Germline V gene sequence: CDR1 LNHNV, CDR2 YYDKDF (reference sequence).

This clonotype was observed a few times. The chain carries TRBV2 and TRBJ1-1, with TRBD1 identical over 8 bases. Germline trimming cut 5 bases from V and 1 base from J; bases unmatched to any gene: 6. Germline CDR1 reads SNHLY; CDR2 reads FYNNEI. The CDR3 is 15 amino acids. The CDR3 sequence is CASSRQGTANTEAFF. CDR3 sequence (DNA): TGTGCCAGCAGTAGACAGGGGACAGCGAACACTGAAGCTTTCTTT.

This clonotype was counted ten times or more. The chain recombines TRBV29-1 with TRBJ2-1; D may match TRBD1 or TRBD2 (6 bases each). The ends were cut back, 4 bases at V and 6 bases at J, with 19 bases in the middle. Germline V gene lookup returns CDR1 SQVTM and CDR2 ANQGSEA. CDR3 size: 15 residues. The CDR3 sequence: CSVVFTGAGGNEQFF. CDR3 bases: TGCAGCGTTGTTTTCACGGGGGCCGGGGGCAATGAGCAGTTCTTC.

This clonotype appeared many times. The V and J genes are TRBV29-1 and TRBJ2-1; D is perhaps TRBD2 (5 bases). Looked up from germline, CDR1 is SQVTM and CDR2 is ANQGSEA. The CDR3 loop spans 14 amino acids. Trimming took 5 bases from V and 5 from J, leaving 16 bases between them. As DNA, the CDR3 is TGCAGCGTTCTGGGAGTAGCGTACCACAATGAGCAGTTCTTC. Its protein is CSVLGVAYHNEQFF.

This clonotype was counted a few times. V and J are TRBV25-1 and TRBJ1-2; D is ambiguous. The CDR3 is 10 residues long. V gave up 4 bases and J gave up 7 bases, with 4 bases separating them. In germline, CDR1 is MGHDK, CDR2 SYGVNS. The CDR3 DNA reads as TGTGCCAGCAGTGGGCCTGGCTACACCTTC. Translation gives CASSGPGYTF.

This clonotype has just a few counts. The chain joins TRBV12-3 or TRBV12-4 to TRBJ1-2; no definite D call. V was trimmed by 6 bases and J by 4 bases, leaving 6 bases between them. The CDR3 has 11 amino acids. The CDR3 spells CASSLRYGYTF. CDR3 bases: TGTGCCAGCAGCCTTCGCTATGGCTACACCTTC.

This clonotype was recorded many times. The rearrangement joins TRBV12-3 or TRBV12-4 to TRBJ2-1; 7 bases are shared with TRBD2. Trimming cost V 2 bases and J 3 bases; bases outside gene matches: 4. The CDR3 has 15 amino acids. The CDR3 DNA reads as TGTGCCAGCAGTTTATATGCGGGGGACTACAATGAGCAGTTCTTC. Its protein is CASSLYAGDYNEQFF.

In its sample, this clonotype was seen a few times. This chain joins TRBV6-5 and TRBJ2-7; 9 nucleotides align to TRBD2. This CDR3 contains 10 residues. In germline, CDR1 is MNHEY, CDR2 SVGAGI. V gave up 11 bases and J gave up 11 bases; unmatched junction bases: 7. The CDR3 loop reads CAAGGTREYF. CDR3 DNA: TGTGCCGCGGGGGGGACAAGGGAGTACTTC.

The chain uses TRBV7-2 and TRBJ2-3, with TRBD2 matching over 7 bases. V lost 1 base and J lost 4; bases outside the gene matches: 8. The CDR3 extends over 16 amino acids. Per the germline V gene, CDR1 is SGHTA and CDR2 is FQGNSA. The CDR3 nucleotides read TGTGCCAGCAGCTTAGTGGGGGGGTTCGACGCAGATACGCAGTATTTT. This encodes CASSLVGGFDADTQYF.

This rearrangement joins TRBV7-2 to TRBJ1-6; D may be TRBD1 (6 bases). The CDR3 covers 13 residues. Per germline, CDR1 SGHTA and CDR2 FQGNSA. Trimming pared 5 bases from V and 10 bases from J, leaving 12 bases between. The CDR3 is CASSQGGVSPLHF. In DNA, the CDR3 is TGTGCCAGCAGCCAAGGGGGGGTATCACCCCTCCACTTT.

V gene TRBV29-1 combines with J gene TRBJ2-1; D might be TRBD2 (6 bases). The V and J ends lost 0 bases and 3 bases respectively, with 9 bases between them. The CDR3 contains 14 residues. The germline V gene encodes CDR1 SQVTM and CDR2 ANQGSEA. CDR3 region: CSVEDWRDYNEQFF. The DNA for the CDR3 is TGCAGCGTTGAAGATTGGAGGGACTACAATGAGCAGTTCTTC.

The CDR3 coding sequence is TGTGCCAGCAGTTACGCAGGACTAGCGGGAGGGCCGTACGAGCAGTACTTC. This codes for CASSYAGLAGGPYEQYF. The chain has TRBV6-2 or TRBV6-3 and TRBJ2-7; 15 nucleotides line up with TRBD2. Germline V lookup: CDR1 MNHEY, CDR2 SVGEGT. The CDR3 length is 17 residues. The junction had 6 bases not matched to a gene; V was cut back by 2 bases and J by 4 bases.